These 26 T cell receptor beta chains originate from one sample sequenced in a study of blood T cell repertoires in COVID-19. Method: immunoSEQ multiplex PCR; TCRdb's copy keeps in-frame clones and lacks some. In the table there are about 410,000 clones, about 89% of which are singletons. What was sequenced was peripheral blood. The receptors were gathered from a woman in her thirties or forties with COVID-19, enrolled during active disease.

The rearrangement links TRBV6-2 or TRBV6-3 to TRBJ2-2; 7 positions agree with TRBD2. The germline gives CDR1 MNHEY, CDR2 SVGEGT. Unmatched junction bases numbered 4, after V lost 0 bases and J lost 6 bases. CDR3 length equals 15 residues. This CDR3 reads CASSYSGGRAGELFF. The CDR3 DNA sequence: TGTGCCAGCAGTTACTCAGGAGGGAGGGCCGGGGAGCTGTTTTTT.

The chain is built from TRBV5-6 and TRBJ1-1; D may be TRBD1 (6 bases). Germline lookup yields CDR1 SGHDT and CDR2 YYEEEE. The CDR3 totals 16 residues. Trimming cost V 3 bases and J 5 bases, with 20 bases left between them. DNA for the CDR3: TGTGCCAGCAGCTATTCACACAGGACAGTCGGAACTGAAGCTTTCTTT. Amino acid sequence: CASSYSHRTVGTEAFF.

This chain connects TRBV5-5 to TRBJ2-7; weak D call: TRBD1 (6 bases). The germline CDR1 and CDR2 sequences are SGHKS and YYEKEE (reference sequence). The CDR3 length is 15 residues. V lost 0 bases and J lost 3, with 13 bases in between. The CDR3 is CASSLAGTGSYEQYF. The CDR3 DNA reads TGTGCCAGCAGCTTGGCGGGTACAGGGAGCTACGAGCAGTACTTC.

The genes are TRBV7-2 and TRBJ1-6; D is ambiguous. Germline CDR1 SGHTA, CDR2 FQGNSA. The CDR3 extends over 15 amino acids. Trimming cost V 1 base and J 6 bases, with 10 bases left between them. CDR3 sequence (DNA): TGTGCCAGCAGCTTAGGGGAGTACCTTAATTCACCCCTCCACTTT. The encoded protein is CASSLGEYLNSPLHF. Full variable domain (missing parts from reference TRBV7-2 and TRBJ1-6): GAGVSQSPSNKVTEKGKDVELRCDPISGHTALYWYRQSLGQGLEFLIYFQGNSAPDKSGLPSDRFSAERTGGSVSTLTIQRTQQEDSAVYLCASSLGEYLNSPLHFGNGTRLTVT.

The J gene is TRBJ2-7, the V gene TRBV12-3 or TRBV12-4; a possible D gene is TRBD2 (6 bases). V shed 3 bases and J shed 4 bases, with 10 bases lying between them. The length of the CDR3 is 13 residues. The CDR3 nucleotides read TGTGCCAGCAGTTTTGCAGGGAGGTACGAGCAGTACTTC. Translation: CASSFAGRYEQYF.

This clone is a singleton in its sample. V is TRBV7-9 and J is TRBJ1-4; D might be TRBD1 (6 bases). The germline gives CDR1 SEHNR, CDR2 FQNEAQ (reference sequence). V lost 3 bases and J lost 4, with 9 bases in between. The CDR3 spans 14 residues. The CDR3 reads CASSLGQVNEKLFF. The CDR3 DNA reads TGTGCCAGCAGCTTGGGACAAGTTAATGAAAAACTGTTTTTT.

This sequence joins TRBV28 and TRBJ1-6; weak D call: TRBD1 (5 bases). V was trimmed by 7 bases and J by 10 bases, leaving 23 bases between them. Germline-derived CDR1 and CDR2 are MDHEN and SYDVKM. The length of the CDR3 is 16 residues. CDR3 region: CASIPRGTGGESPLHF. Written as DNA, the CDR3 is TGTGCCAGCATCCCTCGTGGCACAGGCGGAGAATCACCCCTCCACTTT.

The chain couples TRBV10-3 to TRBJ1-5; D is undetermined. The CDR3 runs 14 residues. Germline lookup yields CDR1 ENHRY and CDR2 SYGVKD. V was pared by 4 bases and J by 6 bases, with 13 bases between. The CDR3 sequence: CAISVPTVSQPQHF. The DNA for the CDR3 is TGTGCCATCAGTGTGCCGACTGTAAGTCAGCCCCAGCATTTT.

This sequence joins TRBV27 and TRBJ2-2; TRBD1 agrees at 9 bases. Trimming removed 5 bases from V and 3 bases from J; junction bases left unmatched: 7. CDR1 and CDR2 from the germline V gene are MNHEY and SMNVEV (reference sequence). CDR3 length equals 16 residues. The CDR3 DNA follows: TGTGCCAGCAGTCCACAGGGGGCCCTCCACACCGGGGAGCTGTTTTTT. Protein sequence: CASSPQGALHTGELFF.

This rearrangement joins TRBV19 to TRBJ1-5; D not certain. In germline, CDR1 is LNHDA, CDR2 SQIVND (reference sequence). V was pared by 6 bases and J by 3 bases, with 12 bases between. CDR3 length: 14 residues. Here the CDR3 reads CASRRWEVNQPQHF. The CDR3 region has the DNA TGTGCCAGTAGGAGGTGGGAGGTCAATCAGCCCCAGCATTTT.

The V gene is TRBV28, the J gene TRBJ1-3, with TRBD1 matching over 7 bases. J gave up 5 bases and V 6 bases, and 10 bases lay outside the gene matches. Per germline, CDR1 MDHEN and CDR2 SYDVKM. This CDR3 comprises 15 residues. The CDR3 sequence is CASSIRGGGRNTIYF. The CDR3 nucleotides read TGTGCCAGCAGCATTCGAGGGGGCGGAAGAAACACCATATATTTT.

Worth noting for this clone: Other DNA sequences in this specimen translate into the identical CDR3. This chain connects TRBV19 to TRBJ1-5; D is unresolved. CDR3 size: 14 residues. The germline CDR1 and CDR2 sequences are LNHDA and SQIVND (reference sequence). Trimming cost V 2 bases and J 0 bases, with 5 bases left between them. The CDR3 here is CASSIQASNQPQHF. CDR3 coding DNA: TGTGCCAGTAGTATACAGGCTAGCAATCAGCCCCAGCATTTT. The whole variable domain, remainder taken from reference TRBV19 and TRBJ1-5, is DGGITQSPKYLFRKEGQNVTLSCEQNLNHDAMYWYRQDPGQGLRLIYYSQIVNDFQKGDIAEGYSVSREKKESFPLTVTSAQKNPTAFYLCASSIQASNQPQHFGDGTRLSIL.

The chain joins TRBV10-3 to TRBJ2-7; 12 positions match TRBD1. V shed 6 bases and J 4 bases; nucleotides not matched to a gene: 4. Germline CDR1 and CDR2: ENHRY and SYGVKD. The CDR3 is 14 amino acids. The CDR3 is CAIRGQGASYEQYF. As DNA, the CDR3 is TGTGCCATCAGGGGACAGGGGGCTTCGTACGAGCAGTACTTC.

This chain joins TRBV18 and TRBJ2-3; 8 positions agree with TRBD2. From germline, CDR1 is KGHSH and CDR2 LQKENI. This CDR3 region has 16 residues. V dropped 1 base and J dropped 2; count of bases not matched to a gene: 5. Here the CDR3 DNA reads TGTGCCAGCTCACCACTTCAGCGGGAGATCACAGATACGCAGTATTTT. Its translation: CASSPLQREITDTQYF.

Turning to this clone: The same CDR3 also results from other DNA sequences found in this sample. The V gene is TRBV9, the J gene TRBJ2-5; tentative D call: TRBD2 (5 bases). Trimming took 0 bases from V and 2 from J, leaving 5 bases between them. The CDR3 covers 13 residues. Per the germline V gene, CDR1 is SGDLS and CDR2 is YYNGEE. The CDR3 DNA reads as TGTGCCAGCAGCGTAGCGGGGCAAGAGACCCAGTACTTC. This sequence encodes CASSVAGQETQYF.

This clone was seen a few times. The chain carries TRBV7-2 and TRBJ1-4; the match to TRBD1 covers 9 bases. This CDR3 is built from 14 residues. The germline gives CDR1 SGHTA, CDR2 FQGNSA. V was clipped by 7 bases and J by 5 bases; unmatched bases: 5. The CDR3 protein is CASTHRGRNEKLFF. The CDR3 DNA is TGTGCCAGCACCCACAGGGGGCGGAATGAAAAACTGTTTTTT.

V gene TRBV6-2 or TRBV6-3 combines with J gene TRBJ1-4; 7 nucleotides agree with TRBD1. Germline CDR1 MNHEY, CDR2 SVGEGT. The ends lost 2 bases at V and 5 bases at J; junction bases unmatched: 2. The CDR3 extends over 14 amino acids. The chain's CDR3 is CASSYGGQNEKLFF. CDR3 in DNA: TGTGCCAGCAGTTACGGGGGACAGAATGAAAAACTGTTTTTT.

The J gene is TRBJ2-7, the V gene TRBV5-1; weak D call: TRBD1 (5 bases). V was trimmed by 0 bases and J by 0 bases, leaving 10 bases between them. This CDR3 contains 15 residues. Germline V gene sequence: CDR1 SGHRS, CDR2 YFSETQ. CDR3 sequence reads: CASSLGQTGSYEQYF. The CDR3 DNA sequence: TGCGCCAGCAGCTTGGGACAGACTGGCTCCTACGAGCAGTACTTC.

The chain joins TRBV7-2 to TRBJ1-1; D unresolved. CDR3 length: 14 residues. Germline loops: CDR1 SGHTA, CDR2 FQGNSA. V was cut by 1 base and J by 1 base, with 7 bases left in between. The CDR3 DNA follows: TGTGCCAGCAGCTTAGTCGGTCGGAACACTGAAGCTTTCTTT. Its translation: CASSLVGRNTEAFF.

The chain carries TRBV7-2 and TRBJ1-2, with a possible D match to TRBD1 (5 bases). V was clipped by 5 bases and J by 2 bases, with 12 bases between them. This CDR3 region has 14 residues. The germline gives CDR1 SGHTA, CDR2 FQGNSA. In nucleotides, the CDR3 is TGTGCCAGCAGCCCCGGGGGGGGGAACTATGGCTACACCTTC. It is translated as CASSPGGGNYGYTF.

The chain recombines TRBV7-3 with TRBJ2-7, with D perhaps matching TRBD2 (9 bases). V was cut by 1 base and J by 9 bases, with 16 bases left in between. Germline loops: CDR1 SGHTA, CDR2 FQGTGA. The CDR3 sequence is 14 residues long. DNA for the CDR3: TGTGCCAGCAGCTTAAACCCTAGCGGGACAGGGCAGTACTTC. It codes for CASSLNPSGTGQYF. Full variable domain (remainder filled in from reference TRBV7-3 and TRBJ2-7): GAGVSQTPSNKVTEKGKYVELRCDPISGHTALYWYRQSLGQGPEFLIYFQGTGAADDSGLPNDRFFAVRPEGSVSTLKIQRTERGDSAVYLCASSLNPSGTGQYFGPGTRLTVT.

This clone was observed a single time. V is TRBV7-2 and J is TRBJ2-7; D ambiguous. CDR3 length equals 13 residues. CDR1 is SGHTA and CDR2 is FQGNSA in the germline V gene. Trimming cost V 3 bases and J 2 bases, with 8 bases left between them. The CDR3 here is CASSFKDTYEQYF. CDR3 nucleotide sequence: TGTGCCAGCAGCTTCAAAGACACCTACGAGCAGTACTTC.

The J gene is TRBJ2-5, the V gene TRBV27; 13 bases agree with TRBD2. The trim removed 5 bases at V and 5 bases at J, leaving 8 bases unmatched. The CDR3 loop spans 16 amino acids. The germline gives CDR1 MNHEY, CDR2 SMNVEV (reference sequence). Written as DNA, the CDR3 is TGTGCCAGCAGTCTCAGGACTAGCGGGAGTGGGGAGACCCAGTACTTC. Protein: CASSLRTSGSGETQYF.

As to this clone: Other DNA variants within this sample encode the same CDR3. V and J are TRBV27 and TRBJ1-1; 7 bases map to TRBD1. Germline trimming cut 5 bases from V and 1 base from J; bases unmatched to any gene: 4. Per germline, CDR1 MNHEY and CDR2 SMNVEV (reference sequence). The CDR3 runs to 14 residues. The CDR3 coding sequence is TGTGCCAGCAGTCTCAGGGGGGCGAACACTGAAGCTTTCTTT. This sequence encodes CASSLRGANTEAFF.

CDR3 sequence: CASSRGYEQFF. CDR3 sequence (DNA): TGTGCCAGTAGTCGCGGTTATGAGCAGTTCTTC. The rearrangement uses TRBV19 and TRBJ2-1; D uncertain. The CDR3 is 11 amino acids. Germline loops: CDR1 LNHDA, CDR2 SQIVND (reference sequence). The V end was cut by 5 bases, the J end by 8 bases, with 7 bases between. The full variable domain, with the rest looked up from reference TRBV19 and TRBJ2-1, is DGGITQSPKYLFRKEGQNVTLSCEQNLNHDAMYWYRQDPGQGLRLIYYSQIVNDFQKGDIAEGYSVSREKKESFPLTVTSAQKNPTAFYLCASSRGYEQFFGPGTRLTVL.

CDR3 amino acids: CASSEGTGSTDTQYF. DNA of the CDR3: TGTGCCAGCAGTGAAGGGACAGGGAGCACAGATACGCAGTATTTT. This chain uses TRBV6-1 with TRBJ2-3, with 8 bases identical to TRBD1. CDR3 size: 15 residues. V lost 1 base, J lost 0 bases, and 0 bases stayed unmatched. Germline-derived CDR1 and CDR2 are MNHNS and SASEGT.